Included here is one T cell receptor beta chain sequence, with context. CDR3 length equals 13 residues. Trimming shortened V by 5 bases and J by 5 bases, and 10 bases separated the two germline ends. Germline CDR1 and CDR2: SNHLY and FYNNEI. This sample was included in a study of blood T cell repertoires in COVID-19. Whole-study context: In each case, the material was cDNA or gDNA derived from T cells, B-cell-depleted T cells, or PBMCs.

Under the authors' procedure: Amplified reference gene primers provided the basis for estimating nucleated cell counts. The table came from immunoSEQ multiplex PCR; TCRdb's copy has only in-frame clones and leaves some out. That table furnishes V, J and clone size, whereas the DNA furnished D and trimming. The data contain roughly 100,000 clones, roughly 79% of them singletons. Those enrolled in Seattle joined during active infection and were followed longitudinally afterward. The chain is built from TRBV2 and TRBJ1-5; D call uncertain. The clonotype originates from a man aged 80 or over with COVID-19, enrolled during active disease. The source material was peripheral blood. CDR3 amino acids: CASSRERDQPQHF. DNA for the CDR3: TGTGCCAGCAGTCGAGAGAGGGATCAGCCCCAGCATTTT.